A single sample gave rise to the 26 T cell receptor beta chains below, sequenced in a study of CD8 T cells in ankylosing spondylitis. Antigens of these TCRs are unknown. In TCRdb, the 5' RACE reads were re-called with MiXCR into one record per CDR3 protein. The table shows over 600,000 distinct CDR3 sequences, with about 20% occurring only once. Points from the study as a whole: For ankylosing spondylitis blood, a TCR beta motif of seven to nine highly homologous variants appeared characteristic.

Specimen: blood, either unsorted or a sorted T cell fraction (not recorded which). The receptors come from a male donor with ankylosing spondylitis.

This clonotype was recorded a few times. V and J are TRBV7-3 and TRBJ2-1, with 8 bases identical to TRBD1. Germline-derived CDR1 and CDR2 are SGHTA and FQGTGA. Trimming at V came to 3 bases and at J to 4 bases, leaving 5 bases not matched to a gene. This CDR3 is built from 15 residues. In DNA form, the CDR3 reads TGTGCCAGCAGCTTCCAGGGGGCCCTATACAATGAGCAGTTCTTC. Amino acids: CASSFQGALYNEQFF.

In this sample, this clonotype turned up a few times. V gene TRBV9 combines with J gene TRBJ2-1; 10 bases fit TRBD2. The CDR3 runs to 17 residues. The J segment lost 4 bases and the V segment lost 0 bases, leaving 7 bases of the junction unmatched. Germline V gene lookup returns CDR1 SGDLS and CDR2 YYNGEE. The CDR3 here is CASSVVSGGAGYNEQFF. The CDR3 region has the DNA TGTGCCAGCAGCGTAGTGAGCGGGGGGGCCGGTTACAATGAGCAGTTCTTC.

This clonotype was counted a few times. This chain connects TRBV20-1 to TRBJ2-3; a weak D match, TRBD2 (6 bases). The CDR3 extends over 15 amino acids. V was trimmed by 3 bases and J by 3 bases, leaving 16 bases between them. Germline V gene lookup returns CDR1 DFQATT and CDR2 SNEGSKA (reference sequence). The CDR3 nucleotides are TGCAGTGCTAGGAATCGGGAGTTGAGTACAGATACGCAGTATTTT. Its protein is CSARNRELSTDTQYF.

The chain is built from TRBV28 and TRBJ1-3; 11 nucleotides line up with TRBD1. V shed 5 bases, J shed 4 bases, and the junction held 7 bases outside the gene matches. The CDR3 has 16 residues. Germline CDR1 reads MDHEN; CDR2 reads SYDVKM. CDR3 protein: CASSPGQGASGNTIYF. For the CDR3, the DNA is TGTGCCAGCAGTCCAGGACAGGGGGCTTCAGGAAACACCATATATTTT.

This sequence joins TRBV12-3 or TRBV12-4 and TRBJ2-7; D unresolved. CDR3 length: 13 residues. V lost 6 bases to trimming and J lost 4 bases, with 13 bases between them. CDR3 loop: CASSLTFTYEQYF. Written as DNA, the CDR3 is TGTGCCAGCAGCCTAACTTTCACGTACGAGCAGTACTTC.

The table lists this clonotype with a count of one. The chain joins TRBV5-1 to TRBJ2-1, with D possibly called TRBD1 or TRBD2 (5 bases each). The CDR3 sequence is 13 residues long. Germline V gene sequence: CDR1 SGHRS, CDR2 YFSETQ. Trimming stripped 0 bases from V and 7 bases from J, with 8 bases between. The CDR3 region is CASSLDWGNEQFF. The CDR3 region has the DNA TGCGCCAGCAGCTTGGATTGGGGGAATGAGCAGTTCTTC.

The rearrangement joins TRBV4-1 to TRBJ1-5; 7 bases are shared with TRBD1. Per germline, CDR1 MGHRA and CDR2 YSYEKL. This CDR3 has 15 residues. The trim removed 4 bases at V and 4 bases at J, leaving 7 bases unmatched. The CDR3 loop reads CASSLRMTGNQPQHF. The CDR3 DNA reads as TGCGCCAGCAGCCTACGTATGACAGGGAATCAGCCCCAGCATTTT.

The chain links TRBV5-1 to TRBJ2-1; 7 positions match TRBD2. V was clipped by 2 bases and J by 2 bases; unmatched bases: 4. Germline-derived CDR1 and CDR2 are SGHRS and YFSETQ. CDR3 length equals 15 residues. The CDR3 spells CASSFGGTPYNEQFF. The CDR3 nucleotides are TGCGCCAGCAGCTTCGGGGGGACCCCCTACAATGAGCAGTTCTTC.

This clonotype was counted a few times. The chain couples TRBV5-6 to TRBJ2-7; 7 bases align to TRBD2. Germline V gene sequence: CDR1 SGHDT, CDR2 YYEEEE. With V trimmed by 4 bases and J by 3 bases, 13 bases remained unmatched. This CDR3 is 16 amino acids long. This CDR3 reads CASSILGGTGYYEQYF. The DNA of the CDR3 is TGTGCCAGCAGCATTTTGGGGGGGACTGGATACTACGAGCAGTACTTC.

This clonotype was seen only a few times. Given the absence of the conserved phenylalanine or tryptophan at the CDR3 end, a read error is likely. It is unclear where the CDR3 begins or ends on the DNA, so no DNA is shown, and the CDR3 is as TCRdb lists it. The chain joins TRBV24-1 to TRBJ1-6. Per germline, CDR1 KGHDR and CDR2 SFDVKD. The CDR3 length equals 8 residues, ends included. The CDR3 reads CATSIRSV.

The V gene is TRBV20-1, the J gene TRBJ2-7; TRBD2 is a possible D gene (6 bases). The CDR3 has 14 amino acids. V lost 5 bases to trimming and J lost 2 bases, with 16 bases between them. From germline, CDR1 is DFQATT and CDR2 SNEGSKA (reference sequence). The CDR3 nucleotides are TGCAGTGCTCCCCCCGCGGGGAACCCCTACGAGCAGTACTTC. Residues: CSAPPAGNPYEQYF.

In this sample, this clonotype turned up a few times. The chain carries TRBV3-1 and TRBJ2-7, with D uncertain. Per the germline V gene, CDR1 is LGHDT and CDR2 is YNNKEL (reference sequence). The V gene lost 1 base and the J gene lost 1 base, with 11 bases spanning the gap. The CDR3 contains 15 residues. The CDR3 DNA is TGTGCCAGCAGCCAAGTGGGAACACGTTCCTACGAGCAGTACTTC. This translates into CASSQVGTRSYEQYF.

The CDR3 DNA reads as TGCAGTGCTAGAGATGTAAAGGCGGGAGTATACGAGACCCAGTACTTC. Translated, it gives CSARDVKAGVYETQYF. The J gene is TRBJ2-5, the V gene TRBV20-1; 7 positions agree with TRBD2. Germline V gene data show CDR1 as DFQATT and CDR2 as SNEGSKA (reference sequence). V lost 0 bases and J lost 5; bases outside the gene matches: 12. The CDR3 runs 16 residues.

The chain is built from TRBV5-6 and TRBJ2-7, with TRBD2 matching over 7 bases. V dropped 3 bases and J dropped 1; count of bases not matched to a gene: 4. CDR3 length: 14 residues. CDR1 is SGHDT, CDR2 YYEEEE, per germline. Written as DNA, the CDR3 is TGTGCCAGCAGCTCAGCGGGGATTTCCTACGAGCAGTACTTC. It codes for CASSSAGISYEQYF.

This clonotype came up a few times. The chain couples TRBV7-2 to TRBJ1-6; 9 bases map to TRBD1. The CDR3 runs to 15 residues. J lost 7 bases, V lost 4 bases, and 5 bases had no gene match. Germline CDR1 SGHTA, CDR2 FQGNSA. CDR3 region: CASSSGQGGNSPLHF. The CDR3 DNA follows: TGTGCCAGCAGCTCGGGACAGGGTGGCAATTCACCCCTCCACTTT.

J is TRBJ1-5 and V is TRBV2; possibly TRBD1 for D (5 bases). Germline V gives CDR1 SNHLY, CDR2 FYNNEI. Trimming took off 6 bases at V and 6 bases at J, with 27 bases between the two ends. There are 18 residues in the CDR3. The CDR3 protein is CASSEGFRALSGSQPQHF. CDR3 coding DNA: TGTGCCAGCAGCGAGGGGTTCCGAGCCCTGAGCGGGAGTCAGCCCCAGCATTTT.

The CDR3 spells CSARDRQGNYGYTF. CDR3 sequence (DNA): TGCAGTGCTAGAGATCGGCAGGGGAACTATGGCTACACCTTC. The chain uses TRBV20-1 and TRBJ1-2; a possible D gene is TRBD1 (6 bases). This CDR3 has 14 residues. The germline V gene has CDR1 DFQATT and CDR2 SNEGSKA (reference sequence). The germline V and J ends were trimmed by 0 bases and 2 bases, with 10 bases remaining between them.

This clonotype was observed at least ten times. The chain combines TRBV9 with TRBJ1-2; D ambiguous. The CDR3 has 14 amino acids. Germline V lookup: CDR1 SGDLS, CDR2 YYNGEE. The V end lost 3 bases, the J end lost 4 bases, and 13 bases lay between the germline ends. This CDR3 is CASSDGGVSYGYTF. As DNA, the CDR3 is TGTGCCAGCAGCGACGGAGGAGTTAGCTATGGCTACACCTTC.

Concerning this clonotype: Its ends do not fully match the called genes, so a read error is possible. The chain joins TRBV7-9 to TRBJ2-3; D unresolved. The CDR3 covers 14 residues. The germline CDR1 and CDR2 sequences are SEHNR and FQNEAQ (reference sequence). CDR3 sequence (DNA): TGTGCCTGCAGCGATCGGACCTCCACAGATACGCAGTATTTT. Translated: CACSDRTSTDTQYF.

The CDR3 nucleotides are TGCAGTGCTGAGGGACAGGGAACCTACGAGCAGTACTTC. Its protein product is CSAEGQGTYEQYF. The chain couples TRBV20-1 to TRBJ2-7; TRBD1 matches 9 bases. V was clipped by 5 bases and J by 2 bases; unmatched bases: 4. Germline V gene data show CDR1 as DFQATT and CDR2 as SNEGSKA (reference sequence). CDR3 length equals 13 residues.

This chain links TRBV7-9 with TRBJ2-6; D is possibly TRBD2 (6 bases). V was cut by 2 bases and J by 4 bases, with 9 bases left in between. The CDR3 spans 15 residues. From germline, CDR1 is SEHNR and CDR2 FQNEAQ (reference sequence). CDR3 DNA sequence: TGTGCCAGCAGCTTAACGGGGAGGGGGGCCAACGTCCTGACTTTC. This encodes CASSLTGRGANVLTF.

At least ten counts were recorded for this clonotype. The chain carries TRBV28 and TRBJ2-7; unclear D gene. CDR1 MDHEN and CDR2 SYDVKM come from the germline V gene. V gave up 6 bases and J gave up 2 bases, with 26 bases separating them. The CDR3 totals 18 residues. CDR3 sequence reads: CASSPSVGLGTLTYEQYF. In DNA form, the CDR3 reads TGTGCCAGCAGCCCTTCAGTAGGCTTGGGAACCCTAACCTACGAGCAGTACTTC.

CDR3 nucleotides: TGCGCCAGCAGCTTGGAGGGATACAGCACAGATACGCAGTATTTT. Its translation is CASSLEGYSTDTQYF. This chain links TRBV5-1 with TRBJ2-3; D call uncertain. The ends were cut back, 0 bases at V and 0 bases at J, with 8 bases in the middle. The germline gives CDR1 SGHRS, CDR2 YFSETQ. The CDR3 length is 15 residues.

This chain joins TRBV29-1 and TRBJ1-1; no clear D gene. The CDR3 contains 14 residues. The germline V gene has CDR1 SQVTM and CDR2 ANQGSEA. Trimming pared 1 base from V and 1 base from J, leaving 10 bases between. The CDR3 bases are TGCAGCGTTGAAGGTAGCGGGAGGAACACTGAAGCTTTCTTT. It is translated as CSVEGSGRNTEAFF.

The chain links TRBV20-1 to TRBJ1-2; D might be TRBD1 (6 bases). CDR1 and CDR2 (germline): DFQATT, SNEGSKA (reference sequence). The CDR3 is made up of 15 amino acids. V lost 1 base and J lost 5, with 17 bases in between. CDR3: CSARATPGHPYGYTF. CDR3 nucleotide sequence: TGCAGTGCTAGAGCCACACCGGGACACCCTTATGGCTACACCTTC.

This chain joins TRBV5-4 and TRBJ2-5; D may be TRBD2 (6 bases). Germline V lookup: CDR1 SGHNT, CDR2 YYREEE (reference sequence). V was clipped by 2 bases and J by 3 bases, with 14 bases between them. This CDR3 spans 15 amino acids. CDR3 DNA sequence: TGTGCCAGCAGCTTCCCCGGGAGTTTAAAAGAGACCCAGTACTTC. Residues: CASSFPGSLKETQYF.